This T cell receptor beta chain was retrieved from a study of blood T cell repertoires in COVID-19. In the study overall: COVID-19 samples, acute and convalescent, were from the United States, Italy and Spain. PBMCs, B-cell-depleted T cells, or T cells provided the cDNA or gDNA that made up the material.

This CDR3 has 15 residues. V was shortened by 4 bases and J by 7 bases, with 14 bases between the two germline ends. Germline loops: CDR1 SNHLY, CDR2 FYNNEI. In the original workflow: Estimation of nucleated cell counts relied on the amplification of reference gene primers. Clones were sequenced by immunoSEQ multiplex PCR, and TCRdb holds only the in-frame ones, with some missing. D and trimming were read from the DNA, whereas the V and J calls and clone size are those reported in that table. The sample gives 95,000 to 100,000 clones, 85% of which show up once; more than 1.5% is in the top ten. The clonotype originates from a woman between 65 and 79 years old with active or convalescent COVID-19. The chain has TRBV2 and TRBJ1-6, with unresolved D. Sequencing was performed on peripheral blood. The CDR3 sequence: CASSGLAGGNSPLHF. In DNA form, the CDR3 reads TGTGCCAGCAGTGGTCTCGCGGGTGGGAATTCACCCCTCCACTTT.